This T cell receptor (beta chain) stems from a study of blood T cell repertoires in COVID-19. This CDR3 is built from 13 residues. After removal of 2 bases from V and 10 bases from J, the junction contained 5 bases not matched to a gene. CDR1 and CDR2 from the germline V gene are SQVTM and ANQGSEA. Here immunoSEQ multiplex PCR was the method, and the copy in TCRdb shows in-frame clones only, minus some. Here the sample spans 310,000 or so clones, 80% to 95% being singletons. The TCR originated in a woman in her twenties or thirties who had recovered from COVID-19. This chain connects TRBV29-1 to TRBJ1-5, with 10 positions matching TRBD1. The source material was PBMCs or T cells enriched from blood (not recorded which). CDR3 loop: CSVEWDRGGPQHF. CDR3 bases: TGCAGCGTTGAATGGGACAGGGGAGGACCCCAGCATTTT.